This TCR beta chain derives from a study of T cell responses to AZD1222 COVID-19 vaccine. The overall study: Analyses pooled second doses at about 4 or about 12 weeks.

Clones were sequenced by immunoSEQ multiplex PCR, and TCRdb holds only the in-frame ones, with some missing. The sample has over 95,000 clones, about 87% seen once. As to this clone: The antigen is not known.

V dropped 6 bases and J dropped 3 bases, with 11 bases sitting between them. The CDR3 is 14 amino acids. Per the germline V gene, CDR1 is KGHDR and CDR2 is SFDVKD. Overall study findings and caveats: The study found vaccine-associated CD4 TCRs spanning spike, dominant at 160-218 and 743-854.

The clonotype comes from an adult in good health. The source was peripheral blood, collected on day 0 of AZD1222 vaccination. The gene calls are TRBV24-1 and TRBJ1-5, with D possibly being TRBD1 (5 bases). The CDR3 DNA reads TGTGCCACCAGTCCAGGACATTCCAATCAGCCCCAGCATTTT. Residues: CATSPGHSNQPQHF.